Listed here is a single TCR beta chain. Both 60 Vbeta primers and 13 Jbeta primers went into the PCR. Libraries were prepared by immunoSEQ multiplex PCR; TCRdb keeps only in-frame clonotypes and omits some of them. The table includes 95,000 to 110,000 clones, around 61% detected once. The data are from a study of cytomegalovirus exposure and HLA in healthy donors. Germline V gene lookup returns CDR1 LNHDA and CDR2 SQIVND (reference sequence). There are 15 residues in the CDR3. With V trimmed by 5 bases and J by 4 bases, 9 bases remained unmatched. This clonotype originated in a woman aged 50 to 65 in good health and CMV-seronegative. The rearrangement links TRBV19 to TRBJ1-1, with 8 bases identical to TRBD1. Sample: PBMCs. In nucleotides, the CDR3 is TGTGCCAGTAGTTTCGATAGGACAGGGAGCACTGAAGCTTTCTTT. This sequence encodes CASSFDRTGSTEAFF.